The present entry profiles one T cell receptor (beta chain) with its context. The record originates from a study of blood T cell repertoires in COVID-19. Profiling relied on immunoSEQ multiplex PCR, and the TCRdb table lists in-frame clones only, not all of them. The table includes roughly 51,000 clones, 65% to 90% detected once. CDR1 LGHDT and CDR2 YNNKEL come from the germline V gene (reference sequence). The CDR3 has 15 amino acids. With 5 bases removed from V and 8 bases from J, the gap between germline ends came to 18 bases. The sample consisted of peripheral blood. J is TRBJ1-4 and V is TRBV3-1 (or the pseudogene TRBV3-2), with a weak D call TRBD1 (5 bases). The sequence was collected from an elderly woman with acute or convalescent COVID-19. The CDR3, as DNA: TGTGCCAGCAGCAGTTTGGAGGGGTGGAGGGAAAAACTGTTTTTT. This encodes CASSSLEGWREKLFF.